This is a list of T cell receptor beta chains from one sample in a study of T cells in Graves' hyperthyroidism and ophthalmopathy. TCRdb re-called the multiplex PCR reads with MiXCR, one entry per CDR3 protein. The table lists approximately 700,000 distinct CDR3 sequences, about 45% of them singletons. The sample consisted of peripheral blood or thyroid tissue (not recorded which). These receptors all come from an adult man with Graves' disease, either hyperthyroidism or ophthalmopathy (not recorded which). The CDR3 runs from the conserved cysteine through the conserved F or W. Each record gives: CDR3 DNA, CDR3 protein, V gene, clone size, J gene, D gene. D genes are given only for firm matches. Rows may omit the clone size; those that give it use once, few, many or a size class.

cdr3_nt: TGTGCCAGCAGCTTATCTAGCAGTCAGGGGGGGGCAGAGACCCAGTACTTC
cdr3_aa: CASSLSSSQGGAETQYF
v_call: TRBV7-3
clone_size: .
j_call: TRBJ2-5
d_call: .

cdr3_nt: TGTGCCAGCAGGAACCGGGACAGGCCCTATGGCTACACCTTC
cdr3_aa: CASRNRDRPYGYTF
v_call: TRBV2
clone_size: .
j_call: TRBJ1-2
d_call: TRBD1

cdr3_nt: TGTGCCATCAGTGAGTCGTGGACAGGCGAGACCCAGTACTTC
cdr3_aa: CAISESWTGETQYF
v_call: TRBV10-3
clone_size: .
j_call: TRBJ2-5
d_call: TRBD1

cdr3_nt: TGCGCCAGCAGCTTGGATGGTGACCTCAATCAGCCCCAGCATTTT
cdr3_aa: CASSLDGDLNQPQHF
v_call: TRBV5-1
clone_size: .
j_call: TRBJ1-5
d_call: .

cdr3_nt: TGTGCCAGCAGCTTCGGGGAAGCGGGCACAGATACGCAGTATTTT
cdr3_aa: CASSFGEAGTDTQYF
v_call: TRBV7-9
clone_size: .
j_call: TRBJ2-3
d_call: .

cdr3_nt: TGTGCCAGCAGCTTCCCGTCGGGGGATGGAAACACCATATATTTT
cdr3_aa: CASSFPSGDGNTIYF
v_call: TRBV7-9
clone_size: .
j_call: TRBJ1-3
d_call: .

cdr3_nt: TGTGCCAGCAGCCTACACCGAGACCAGCCCCAGCATTTT
cdr3_aa: CASSLHRDQPQHF
v_call: TRBV12-3/TRBV12-4
clone_size: few
j_call: TRBJ1-5
d_call: .

cdr3_nt: TGTGCCAGCAGTGAATGGACTAGCGGGATGGGGGAGACCCAGTACTTC
cdr3_aa: CASSEWTSGMGETQYF
v_call: TRBV25-1
clone_size: few
j_call: TRBJ2-5
d_call: TRBD2

cdr3_nt: TGCAGTGCACCTAAAGGGAACACCGGGGAGCTGTTTTTT
cdr3_aa: CSAPKGNTGELFF
v_call: TRBV20-1
clone_size: .
j_call: TRBJ2-2
d_call: .

cdr3_nt: TGTGCCAGCAGTCGAGGGGGAGTCGAGCAGTACTTC
cdr3_aa: CASSRGGVEQYF
v_call: TRBV2
clone_size: many
j_call: TRBJ2-7
d_call: .

cdr3_nt: TGCAGCGTTGAAGGGCGCAGGGTCGATGGGCGGGAGACCCAGTACTTC
cdr3_aa: CSVEGRRVDGRETQYF
v_call: TRBV29-1
clone_size: many
j_call: TRBJ2-5
d_call: .

cdr3_nt: TGTGCCAGCAGTGATGACCTCGGGAACACTGAAGCTTTCTTT
cdr3_aa: CASSDDLGNTEAFF
v_call: TRBV25-1
clone_size: many
j_call: TRBJ1-1
d_call: .

cdr3_nt: TGTGCTAGAGGCGGGAGTGACCCCCTCCACTTT
cdr3_aa: CARGGSDPLHF
v_call: TRBV25-1
clone_size: .
j_call: TRBJ1-6
d_call: .

cdr3_nt: TGTGCCAGCAGTTGGACCGGGACAGGGGGTTCGAGACAGCCCCAGCATTTT
cdr3_aa: CASSWTGTGGSRQPQHF
v_call: TRBV6-5
clone_size: .
j_call: TRBJ1-5
d_call: TRBD1

cdr3_nt: TGCAGTGCCATCGCCCTAGCGGGAGGGCCGTACGAGCAGTACTTC
cdr3_aa: CSAIALAGGPYEQYF
v_call: TRBV20-1
clone_size: many
j_call: TRBJ2-7
d_call: TRBD2

cdr3_nt: TGCGCCAGCAGCCAACCGGGGACAGGGGATGGCTACACCTTC
cdr3_aa: CASSQPGTGDGYTF
v_call: TRBV19
clone_size: .
j_call: TRBJ1-2
d_call: TRBD1

cdr3_nt: TGTGCCAGCAGTTCGAATGCTAACTATGGCTACACCTTC
cdr3_aa: CASSSNANYGYTF
v_call: TRBV7-8
clone_size: .
j_call: TRBJ1-2
d_call: .

cdr3_nt: TGTGCCAGTAGTATAGGTGGGGAAACCGGGGAGCTGTTTTTT
cdr3_aa: CASSIGGETGELFF
v_call: TRBV19
clone_size: .
j_call: TRBJ2-2
d_call: .

cdr3_nt: TGTGCCAGCAGCTTAGGTCTTCCGACTAATGAAAAACTGTTTTTT
cdr3_aa: CASSLGLPTNEKLFF
v_call: TRBV7-8
clone_size: .
j_call: TRBJ1-4
d_call: .

cdr3_nt: TGTGCCAGCAGCTCGGAGGGAATGACCTACGAGCAGTACTTC
cdr3_aa: CASSSEGMTYEQYF
v_call: TRBV7-9
clone_size: .
j_call: TRBJ2-7
d_call: .

cdr3_nt: TGTGCCAGCAGCTTAGATACGGGTATCACTGAAGCTTTCTTT
cdr3_aa: CASSLDTGITEAFF
v_call: TRBV7-8
clone_size: .
j_call: TRBJ1-1
d_call: .

cdr3_nt: TGTGCCAGCAGTTACTCGAGACAGGGCCACTCTGGAAACACCATATATTTT
cdr3_aa: CASSYSRQGHSGNTIYF
v_call: TRBV6-5
clone_size: .
j_call: TRBJ1-3
d_call: TRBD1

cdr3_nt: TGTGCCAGCAGTTCCAGGACAGGGTTCGGGACTGGCTATGGCTACACCTTC
cdr3_aa: CASSSRTGFGTGYGYTF
v_call: TRBV27
clone_size: few
j_call: TRBJ1-2
d_call: TRBD1

cdr3_nt: TGTGCCATCAGTCAATGGGTTCAAGATGAAAAACTGTTTTTT
cdr3_aa: CAISQWVQDEKLFF
v_call: TRBV10-3
clone_size: .
j_call: TRBJ1-4
d_call: .

cdr3_nt: TGTGCCAGCAGCCCGGTTAGGGGTAACACTGAAGCTTTCTTT
cdr3_aa: CASSPVRGNTEAFF
v_call: TRBV7-9
clone_size: few
j_call: TRBJ1-1
d_call: .

cdr3_nt: TGTGCCAGCAGTATGGGGCTATATAACACTGAAGCTTTCTTT
cdr3_aa: CASSMGLYNTEAFF
v_call: TRBV12-3/TRBV12-4
clone_size: many
j_call: TRBJ1-1
d_call: .

cdr3_nt: TGCAGCGTTGAATCAAGGGAAGGCAACTATGGCTACACCTTC
cdr3_aa: CSVESREGNYGYTF
v_call: TRBV29-1
clone_size: few
j_call: TRBJ1-2
d_call: .

cdr3_nt: TGCAGCGTTACGAGAGGGACTAATGAAAAACTGTTTTTT
cdr3_aa: CSVTRGTNEKLFF
v_call: TRBV29-1
clone_size: many
j_call: TRBJ1-4
d_call: .

cdr3_nt: TGTGCCAGCAGCAAGGGACACGGGAACACCATATATTTT
cdr3_aa: CASSKGHGNTIYF
v_call: TRBV7-3
clone_size: .
j_call: TRBJ1-3
d_call: .

cdr3_nt: TGTGCCACCGCGAGGGCAGATACGCAGTATTTT
cdr3_aa: CATARADTQYF
v_call: TRBV7-9
clone_size: .
j_call: TRBJ2-3
d_call: .

cdr3_nt: TGTGCCAGCAGGGATAGACAGGGAAGCTCCTATAATTCACCCCTCCACTTT
cdr3_aa: CASRDRQGSSYNSPLHF
v_call: TRBV2
clone_size: .
j_call: TRBJ1-6
d_call: TRBD1

cdr3_nt: TGTGCCAGTAGTATAAGGGACAGGGGGCGGTACACTGAAGCTTTCTTT
cdr3_aa: CASSIRDRGRYTEAFF
v_call: TRBV19
clone_size: .
j_call: TRBJ1-1
d_call: TRBD1

cdr3_nt: TGTGCCAGCCCCCGGGACAGGGACCCCTCCTACGAGCAGTACTTC
cdr3_aa: CASPRDRDPSYEQYF
v_call: TRBV7-2
clone_size: .
j_call: TRBJ2-7
d_call: TRBD1

cdr3_nt: TGTGCCAGCAGCCAAAATGGAGAGACCCAGTACTTC
cdr3_aa: CASSQNGETQYF
v_call: TRBV14
clone_size: many
j_call: TRBJ2-5
d_call: .

cdr3_nt: TGTGCCAGCAGGCCTGGGGACAGGGGTCAGCCCCAGCATTTT
cdr3_aa: CASRPGDRGQPQHF
v_call: TRBV2
clone_size: .
j_call: TRBJ1-5
d_call: TRBD1

cdr3_nt: TGTGCCAGCAGTTACTCTACAGAGACCCAGTACTTC
cdr3_aa: CASSYSTETQYF
v_call: TRBV6-5
clone_size: .
j_call: TRBJ2-5
d_call: .

cdr3_nt: TGTGCCAGCAGCTTGACTAGCGGCCCGGTCGAGCAGTACTTC
cdr3_aa: CASSLTSGPVEQYF
v_call: TRBV7-8
clone_size: few
j_call: TRBJ2-7
d_call: TRBD2

cdr3_nt: TGCAGCGGGACAGGGAGGCTTAACTATGGCTACACCTTC
cdr3_aa: CSGTGRLNYGYTF
v_call: TRBV29-1
clone_size: .
j_call: TRBJ1-2
d_call: TRBD1

cdr3_nt: TGTGCCACCCGGATGGGGACAGGGGACACTGAAGCTTTCTTT
cdr3_aa: CATRMGTGDTEAFF
v_call: TRBV24-1
clone_size: .
j_call: TRBJ1-1
d_call: TRBD1

cdr3_nt: TGCAGCGTGACCGGGACAGGGGCTGGAAACACCATATATTTT
cdr3_aa: CSVTGTGAGNTIYF
v_call: TRBV29-1
clone_size: many
j_call: TRBJ1-3
d_call: TRBD1

cdr3_nt: TGTGCCAGTAGTAAGCAGGCGGTTAGCAATCAGCCCCAGCATTTT
cdr3_aa: CASSKQAVSNQPQHF
v_call: TRBV19
clone_size: .
j_call: TRBJ1-5
d_call: .

cdr3_nt: TGTGCCACCAGCACAGACGGTCTCTATGGCTACACCATATATTTT
cdr3_aa: CATSTDGLYGYTIYF
v_call: TRBV15
clone_size: .
j_call: TRBJ1-3
d_call: .

cdr3_nt: TGTGCCAGCAGCCAAGATGAGATCGACAATCAGCCCCAGCATTTT
cdr3_aa: CASSQDEIDNQPQHF
v_call: TRBV4-1
clone_size: .
j_call: TRBJ1-5
d_call: .

cdr3_nt: TGTGCCACCAGTGATTTAGAAGGCTACACCTTC
cdr3_aa: CATSDLEGYTF
v_call: TRBV24-1
clone_size: many
j_call: TRBJ1-2
d_call: .

cdr3_nt: TGCGCCAGCAGCTCGACTAGCAACACCGGGGAGCTGTTTTTT
cdr3_aa: CASSSTSNTGELFF
v_call: TRBV5-1
clone_size: .
j_call: TRBJ2-2
d_call: TRBD2

cdr3_nt: TGCAGCGTCGTTATGGGACATGACACTGAAGCTTTCTTT
cdr3_aa: CSVVMGHDTEAFF
v_call: TRBV29-1
clone_size: many
j_call: TRBJ1-1
d_call: .

cdr3_nt: TGTGCCAGCAGCTTGAACGGGGTCCCTGGCTATGGCTACACCTTC
cdr3_aa: CASSLNGVPGYGYTF
v_call: TRBV9
clone_size: few
j_call: TRBJ1-2
d_call: .

cdr3_nt: TGCAGCGCCATGGACAGCCCCGGTTCACCCCTCCACTTT
cdr3_aa: CSAMDSPGSPLHF
v_call: TRBV29-1
clone_size: .
j_call: TRBJ1-6
d_call: .

cdr3_nt: TGTGCTAGCAGCTTAAGAGGCAGGGAGGCCCAGTACTTC
cdr3_aa: CASSLRGREAQYF
v_call: TRBV7-7
clone_size: .
j_call: TRBJ2-5
d_call: .